Included here is one T cell receptor (beta chain) sequence, with context. Its antigen is unknown. CDR1 is MGHDK, CDR2 SYGVNS, per germline. This CDR3 has 15 amino acids. All TRB cDNA libraries came from 5' RACE performed with UMI labels. TCRdb re-called the 5' RACE reads; every CDR3 protein appears as one record, without DNA. The specimen's table records thousands of distinct CDR3 sequences. These data originate in a study of CXCR3-negative and CXCR3-positive naive CD8 T cells. Broader study findings: Partially decreased CXCR3 expression was recorded after cryopreservation, and fresh PBMCs were used in most assays. TRB CDR3s of CXCR3-positive naive cells were more hydrophobic than those of CXCR3-negative naive cells. With surface CD5 comparable between naive subsets, TCR strength was estimated using properties derived from the TRB CDR3.

Among CD8+ T cells, naive ones were CD45RO-CCR7+CD27+CD95-. Source material: naive CXCR3- CD8+ T cells from blood. Subset indicated: CD45RO-CCR7+CD27+CD95- naive CD8+ T cells lacking CXCR3 (TNR3-). The origin of this receptor is a human donor in good health. Some clones in this sample may be carry-over from other donors' samples. The chain has TRBV25-1 and TRBJ1-1; TCRdb names TRBD1, which stays unverified in the absence of DNA. CDR3 loop: CASSDQGTPHTEAFF.